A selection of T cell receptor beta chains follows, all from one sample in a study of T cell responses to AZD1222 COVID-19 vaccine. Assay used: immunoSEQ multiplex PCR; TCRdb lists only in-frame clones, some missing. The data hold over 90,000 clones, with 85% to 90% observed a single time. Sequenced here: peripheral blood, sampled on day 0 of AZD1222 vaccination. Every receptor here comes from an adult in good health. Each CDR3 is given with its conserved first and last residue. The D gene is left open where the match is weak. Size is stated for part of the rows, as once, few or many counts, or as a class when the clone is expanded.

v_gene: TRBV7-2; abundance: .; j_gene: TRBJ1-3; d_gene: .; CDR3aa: CASSLRGSGNTIYF; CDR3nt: TGTGCCAGCAGCTTAAGGGGCTCTGGAAACACCATATATTTT
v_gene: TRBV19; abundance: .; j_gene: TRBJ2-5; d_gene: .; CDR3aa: CASSIGPPGTQYF; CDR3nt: TGTGCCAGTAGTATCGGACCCCCGGGGACCCAGTACTTC
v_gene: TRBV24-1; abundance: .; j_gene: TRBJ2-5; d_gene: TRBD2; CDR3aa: CATSDSSSGRVETQYF; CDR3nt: TGTGCCACCAGTGATTCCTCTAGCGGGAGGGTGGAGACCCAGTACTTC
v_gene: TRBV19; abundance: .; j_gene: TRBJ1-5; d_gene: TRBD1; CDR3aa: CASADRTYQPQHF; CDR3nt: TGTGCCAGTGCGGACAGGACATATCAGCCCCAGCATTTT
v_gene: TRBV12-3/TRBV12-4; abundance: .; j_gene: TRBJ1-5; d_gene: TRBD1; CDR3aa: CASRPTGSQPQHF; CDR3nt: TGTGCCAGCAGGCCGACAGGGAGTCAGCCCCAGCATTTT
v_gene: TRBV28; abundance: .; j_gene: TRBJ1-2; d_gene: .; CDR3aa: CASSLIGGYGYTF; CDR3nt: TGTGCCAGCAGTTTAATAGGGGGCTATGGCTACACCTTC
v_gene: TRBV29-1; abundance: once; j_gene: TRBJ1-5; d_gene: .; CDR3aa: CSVGEQAGRPQHF; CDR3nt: TGCAGCGTGGGGGAGCAAGCTGGTCGACCCCAGCATTTT
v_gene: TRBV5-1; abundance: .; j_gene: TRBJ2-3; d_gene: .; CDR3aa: CASSLGAPTDTQYF; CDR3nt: TGCGCCAGCAGCTTGGGAGCCCCCACAGATACGCAGTATTTT
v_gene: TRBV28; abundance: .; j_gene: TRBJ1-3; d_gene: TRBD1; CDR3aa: CATKVQGATGNTIYF; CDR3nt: TGTGCCACCAAGGTCCAGGGGGCCACTGGAAACACCATATATTTT
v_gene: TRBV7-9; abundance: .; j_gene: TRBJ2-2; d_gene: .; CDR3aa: CASSLGIANTGELFF; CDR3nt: TGTGCCAGCAGCCTGGGGATAGCAAACACCGGGGAGCTGTTTTTT
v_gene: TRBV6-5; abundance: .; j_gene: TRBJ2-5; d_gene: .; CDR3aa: CASSYSEGGVGETQYF; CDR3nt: TGTGCCAGCAGTTACTCGGAAGGGGGAGTGGGGGAGACCCAGTACTTC
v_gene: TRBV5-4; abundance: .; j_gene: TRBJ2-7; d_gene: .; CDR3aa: CASSLAGGNSYEQYF; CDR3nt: TGTGCCAGCAGCTTGGCTGGGGGCAACTCCTACGAGCAGTACTTC
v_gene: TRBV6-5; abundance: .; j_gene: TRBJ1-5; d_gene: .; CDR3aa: CASSYGRYQPQHF; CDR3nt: TGTGCCAGCAGTTACGGCAGATATCAGCCCCAGCATTTT
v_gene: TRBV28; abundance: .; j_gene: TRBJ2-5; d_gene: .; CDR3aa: CASSSPRQHVQETQYF; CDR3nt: TGTGCCAGCAGTTCCCCCAGGCAGCACGTACAAGAGACCCAGTACTTC
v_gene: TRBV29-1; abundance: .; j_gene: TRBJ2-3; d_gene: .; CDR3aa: CSVVAGGTDTQYF; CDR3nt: TGCAGCGTTGTAGCAGGGGGCACAGATACGCAGTATTTT
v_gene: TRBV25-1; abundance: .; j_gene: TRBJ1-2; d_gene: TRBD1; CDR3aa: CASSGDRDEGYGYTF; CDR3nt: TGTGCCAGCAGTGGGGACAGGGACGAAGGCTATGGCTACACCTTC
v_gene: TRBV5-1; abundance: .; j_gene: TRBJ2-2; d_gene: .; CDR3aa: CASRTDSNTGELFF; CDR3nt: TGCGCCAGCAGAACGGACTCCAACACCGGGGAGCTGTTTTTT
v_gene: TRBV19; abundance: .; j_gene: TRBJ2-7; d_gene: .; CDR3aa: CASSRRENPEQYF; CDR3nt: TGTGCCAGTAGTCGCCGGGAGAATCCCGAGCAGTACTTC
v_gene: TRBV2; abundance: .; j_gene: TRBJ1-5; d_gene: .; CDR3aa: CASRDYSNQPQHF; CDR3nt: TGTGCCAGCCGGGACTATAGCAATCAGCCCCAGCATTTT
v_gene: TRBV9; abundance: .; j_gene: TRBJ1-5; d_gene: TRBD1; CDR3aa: CASSPTGYSNQPQHF; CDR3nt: TGTGCCAGCAGCCCGACAGGGTATAGCAATCAGCCCCAGCATTTT
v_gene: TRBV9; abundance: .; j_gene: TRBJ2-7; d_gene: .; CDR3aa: CASSVGGSSYEQYF; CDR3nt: TGTGCCAGCAGCGTTGGGGGGAGCTCCTACGAGCAGTACTTC
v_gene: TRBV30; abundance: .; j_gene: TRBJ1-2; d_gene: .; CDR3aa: CAWDRRREDNYGYTF; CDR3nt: TGTGCCTGGGACCGGCGACGGGAAGACAACTATGGCTACACCTTC
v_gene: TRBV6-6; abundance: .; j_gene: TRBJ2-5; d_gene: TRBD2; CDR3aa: CASRAGDYEYF; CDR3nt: TGTGCCAGCAGGGCGGGGGATTATGAGTACTTC
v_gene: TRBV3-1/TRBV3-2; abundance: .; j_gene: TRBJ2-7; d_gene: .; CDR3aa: CASSPDGAGAPYF; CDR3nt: TGTGCCAGCAGCCCTGATGGGGCGGGGGCTCCTTACTTC
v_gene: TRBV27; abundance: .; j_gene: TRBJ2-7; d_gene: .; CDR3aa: CASSRRTRQVFSYEQYF; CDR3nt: TGTGCCAGCAGTCGACGCACCAGACAGGTTTTTTCCTACGAGCAGTACTTC
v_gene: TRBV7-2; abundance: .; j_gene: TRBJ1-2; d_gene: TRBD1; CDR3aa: CASSLTGGNYGYTF; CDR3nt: TGTGCCAGCAGCCTTACAGGGGGTAACTATGGCTACACCTTC
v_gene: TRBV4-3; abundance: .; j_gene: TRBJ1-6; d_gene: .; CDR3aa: CASSQGMNSPLHF; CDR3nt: TGCGCCAGCAGCCAAGGAATGAATTCACCCCTCCACTTT
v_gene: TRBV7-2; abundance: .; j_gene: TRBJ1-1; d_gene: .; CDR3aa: CASSLVPGEAEAFF; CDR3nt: TGTGCCAGCAGCTTAGTGCCAGGGGAGGCTGAAGCTTTCTTT
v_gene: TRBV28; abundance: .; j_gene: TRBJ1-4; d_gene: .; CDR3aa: CASSIWKGQGGGEKLFF; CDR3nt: TGTGCCAGCAGCATTTGGAAGGGCCAGGGAGGGGGTGAAAAACTGTTTTTT
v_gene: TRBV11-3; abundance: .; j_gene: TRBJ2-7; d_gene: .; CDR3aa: CASSQGDYEQYF; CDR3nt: TGTGCCAGCTCACAGGGAGACTACGAGCAGTACTTC
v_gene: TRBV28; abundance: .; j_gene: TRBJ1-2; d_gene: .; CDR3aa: CATSLGGLYGYTF; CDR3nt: TGTGCCACCTCGTTGGGGGGACTCTATGGCTACACCTTC